Below are 30 T cell receptor beta chains sequenced from a single sample in a study of neurological immune-mediated disorders. From the 5' RACE reads, TCRdb called clonotypes with MiXCR, one entry per CDR3 protein. The sample consists of fewer than 85,000 distinct CDR3 sequences, 4% to 6% of them appearing once. The sequenced material came from PBMCs. These TCRs come from a woman in her thirties with multiple sclerosis.

The chain recombines TRBV5-1 with TRBJ1-5; possibly TRBD1 for D (6 bases). The length of the CDR3 is 15 residues. The ends were cut back, 1 base at V and 3 bases at J, with 11 bases in the middle. Germline V gives CDR1 SGHRS, CDR2 YFSETQ. The CDR3 DNA reads as TGCGCCAGCAGCTTGACAGGGCCTGACAATCAGCCCCAGCATTTT. Protein sequence: CASSLTGPDNQPQHF.

The chain uses TRBV20-1 and TRBJ2-2; D not resolved. There are 15 residues in the CDR3. Deletions cut 6 bases from V and 1 base from J, with 15 bases between. Germline CDR1 is DFQATT and CDR2 is SNEGSKA (reference sequence). The CDR3 bases are TGCAGTGCAGTCGATGACAAACTGAACACCGGGGAGCTGTTTTTT. Its protein is CSAVDDKLNTGELFF.

At least ten counts were recorded for this clonotype. The genes are TRBV14 and TRBJ2-3; no reliable D call. The germline V and J ends were trimmed by 2 bases and 2 bases, with 11 bases remaining between them. The CDR3 is 15 amino acids. Germline lookup yields CDR1 SGHDN and CDR2 FVKESK. CDR3: CASSQIPGYTDTQYF. The CDR3 DNA follows: TGTGCCAGCAGCCAAATACCCGGTTACACAGATACGCAGTATTTT.

The table lists this clonotype with many counts. This chain joins TRBV20-1 and TRBJ2-3; the match to TRBD2 covers 8 bases. CDR1 and CDR2 (germline): DFQATT, SNEGSKA (reference sequence). CDR3 length: 14 amino acids. V shed 6 bases, J shed 2 bases, and the junction held 7 bases outside the gene matches. In nucleotides, the CDR3 is TGCAGTGCCCAGTCCGGGAGGGCCACAGATACGCAGTATTTT. Translation: CSAQSGRATDTQYF.

This clonotype has ten or more counts. The chain combines TRBV20-1 with TRBJ1-5, with 9 bases matching TRBD1. This CDR3 region has 14 residues. Germline CDR1 and CDR2: DFQATT and SNEGSKA (reference sequence). The trim removed 1 base at V and 5 bases at J, leaving 3 bases unmatched. As DNA, the CDR3 is TGCAGTGCTAGAGGGGGACAGGGACATCAGCCCCAGCATTTT. It codes for CSARGGQGHQPQHF.

Many counts were recorded for this clonotype. This sequence joins TRBV30 and TRBJ1-1; 11 positions agree with TRBD1. The CDR3 is 13 residues long. The V and J ends lost 3 bases and 5 bases, in that order; junction bases with no gene match: 2. Germline V gene sequence: CDR1 GTSNPN, CDR2 SVGIG (reference sequence). The CDR3 sequence is CAWRDRGRTEAFF. CDR3 nucleotide sequence: TGTGCCTGGAGGGACAGGGGGCGGACTGAAGCTTTCTTT.

V gene TRBV6-4 combines with J gene TRBJ1-1; a possible D gene is TRBD1 (5 bases). V lost 10 bases to trimming and J lost 7 bases, with 19 bases between them. Germline loops: CDR1 MRHNA, CDR2 SNTAGT. CDR3 length equals 13 residues. The CDR3: CATLSWADSEAFF. CDR3 in DNA: TGTGCCACCTTAAGTTGGGCAGACAGTGAAGCTTTCTTT.

The table lists this clonotype with a few counts. This chain connects TRBV20-1 to TRBJ2-1; 12 bases map to TRBD2. After removal of 5 bases from V and 4 bases from J, the junction contained 6 bases not matched to a gene. The germline V gene has CDR1 DFQATT and CDR2 SNEGSKA (reference sequence). CDR3 size: 15 residues. The CDR3 is CSASSGGARYNEQFF. DNA of the CDR3: TGCAGTGCTTCTAGCGGGGGGGCCCGGTACAATGAGCAGTTCTTC.

Ten or more counts support this clonotype. Compared with germline, one end of the junction differs, possibly owing to a read error. The gene calls are TRBV5-1 and TRBJ1-1, with D hard to call. CDR1 and CDR2 (germline): SGHRS, YFSETQ. This CDR3 has 13 amino acids. This CDR3 reads CASSLGGNTEAFF. CDR3 bases: TGTGCCAGCAGTTTGGGTGGGAACACTGAAGCTTTCTTT.

This clonotype was detected many times. The V gene is TRBV5-6, the J gene TRBJ1-2; TRBD1 matches at 8 bases. Trimming cost V 0 bases and J 4 bases; bases outside gene matches: 2. This CDR3 comprises 14 residues. Germline lookup yields CDR1 SGHDT and CDR2 YYEEEE. The CDR3 spells CASSLVGTGYGYTF. DNA of the CDR3: TGTGCCAGCAGCTTGGTTGGGACAGGCTATGGCTACACCTTC.

This clonotype was counted between two and nine times. The J gene is TRBJ2-7, the V gene TRBV7-9; 7 bases map to TRBD2. J lost 6 bases, V lost 5 bases, and 10 bases had no gene match. Per the germline V gene, CDR1 is SEHNR and CDR2 is FQNEAQ (reference sequence). The CDR3 contains 14 residues. The chain's CDR3 is CASSDGLVHGEQYF. The CDR3 DNA reads TGTGCCAGCAGCGACGGACTAGTCCATGGCGAGCAGTACTTC. The whole variable domain, remainder taken from reference TRBV7-9 and TRBJ2-7, is DTGVSQNPRHKITKRGQNVTFRCDPISEHNRLYWYRQTLGQGPEFLTYFQNEAQLEKSRLLSDRFSAERPKGSFSTLEIQRTEQGDSAMYLCASSDGLVHGEQYFGPGTRLTVT.

The table lists this clonotype with many counts. The gene calls are TRBV7-2 and TRBJ2-3; TRBD2 might be the D (7 bases). Looked up from germline, CDR1 is SGHTA and CDR2 is FQGNSA. The CDR3 has 15 residues. Trimming removed 3 bases at V and 7 bases at J, with 17 bases between. The CDR3: CASSFGGQPVNTQYF. CDR3 DNA: TGTGCCAGCAGCTTCGGGGGGCAACCTGTGAATACGCAGTATTTT.

This clonotype showed up many times. The chain employs TRBV20-1 and TRBJ2-7; TRBD2 matches 8 bases. The germline V gene encodes CDR1 DFQATT and CDR2 SNEGSKA (reference sequence). CDR3 size: 14 residues. Losses at the gene ends were 4 bases for V and 0 bases for J; bases not matched to a gene: 5. Written as DNA, the CDR3 is TGCAGTGCTACCACTAGCGGAGGCTCCTACGAGCAGTACTTC. It translates to CSATTSGGSYEQYF.

This clonotype appeared many times. The J gene is TRBJ2-3, the V gene TRBV15; 10 nucleotides align to TRBD2. Germline V CDR1 and CDR2: LNHNV, YYDKDF (reference sequence). The CDR3 extends over 19 amino acids. Unmatched junction bases numbered 10, after V lost 1 base and J lost 0 bases. CDR3 coding DNA: TGTGCCACCAGCAGAGGGAATCCGGGACTAGCGTTTAGCACAGATACGCAGTATTTT. Protein: CATSRGNPGLAFSTDTQYF.

This clonotype was detected many times. This sequence joins TRBV6-6 and TRBJ2-5; 7 nucleotides match TRBD1. V shed 6 bases, J shed 2 bases, and the junction held 9 bases outside the gene matches. This CDR3 contains 15 residues. Germline CDR1 is MNHNY and CDR2 is SVGAGI (reference sequence). The CDR3 spells CASSSQGTAQETQYF. CDR3 sequence (DNA): TGTGCCAGCAGCTCCCAGGGGACAGCGCAAGAGACCCAGTACTTC.

The genes are TRBV5-1 and TRBJ2-1; 9 bases agree with TRBD2. The CDR3 has 18 amino acids. With V trimmed by 4 bases and J by 6 bases, 17 bases remained unmatched. Germline V gene lookup returns CDR1 SGHRS and CDR2 YFSETQ. CDR3 residues: CASSLAPGVSGGLNEQFF. The CDR3 DNA reads as TGCGCCAGCAGCCTGGCACCTGGGGTTAGCGGGGGACTCAATGAGCAGTTCTTC.

This clonotype showed up many times. This rearrangement joins TRBV7-2 to TRBJ1-5; TRBD1 matches at 8 bases. Trimming removed 5 bases from V and 3 bases from J; junction bases left unmatched: 6. The germline V gene encodes CDR1 SGHTA and CDR2 FQGNSA. The CDR3 loop spans 15 amino acids. The CDR3 loop reads CASSPGTGNNQPQHF. CDR3 nucleotide sequence: TGTGCCAGCAGCCCCGGGACAGGCAACAATCAGCCCCAGCATTTT.

This clonotype was seen ten or more times. The chain joins TRBV5-1 to TRBJ1-1; 7 nucleotides agree with TRBD1. V lost 4 bases, J lost 3 bases, and 3 bases stayed unmatched. The CDR3 runs 13 residues. Germline-derived CDR1 and CDR2 are SGHRS and YFSETQ. The CDR3 region is CASSNDRDTEAFF. The CDR3 bases are TGCGCCAGCAGCAATGACAGGGACACTGAAGCTTTCTTT.

This clonotype was counted only a few times. The chain combines TRBV11-2 with TRBJ2-7; 8 bases agree with TRBD2. CDR1 and CDR2 (germline): SGHAT, FQNNGV. V lost 5 bases, J lost 4 bases, and 7 bases stayed unmatched. This CDR3 comprises 14 residues. CDR3 nucleotides: TGTGCCAGCAGCGTTTCTAGCGGGTATTACGAGCAGTACTTC. This sequence encodes CASSVSSGYYEQYF.

This clonotype was counted many times. The chain uses TRBV7-8 and TRBJ2-5; D may be TRBD1 (5 bases). Germline-derived CDR1 and CDR2 are SGHVS and FQNEAQ. This CDR3 is built from 11 residues. V was trimmed by 9 bases and J by 5 bases, leaving 10 bases between them. CDR3 nucleotides: TGTGCCAGTCAAAAGGGGGAGACCCAGTACTTC. It specifies CASQKGETQYF.

This clonotype occurred once. V is TRBV20-1 and J is TRBJ1-5; a possible D gene is TRBD1 (6 bases). V dropped 6 bases and J dropped 0 bases, with 12 bases sitting between them. Germline values: CDR1 DFQATT, CDR2 SNEGSKA (reference sequence). The CDR3 has 14 residues. CDR3 nucleotide sequence: TGCAGTGCAATCAGGGGAGGTAGCAATCAGCCCCAGCATTTT. Residues: CSAIRGGSNQPQHF.

This clonotype was counted at least ten times. The chain joins TRBV7-8 to TRBJ2-1; TRBD2 matches at 10 bases. The V segment lost 4 bases and the J segment 0 bases; nucleotides outside the gene matches: 3. The CDR3 is 16 residues long. Germline V lookup: CDR1 SGHVS, CDR2 FQNEAQ. CDR3 DNA: TGTGCCAGCAGCTCGGGACTAGCGTCCTCCTACAATGAGCAGTTCTTC. This codes for CASSSGLASSYNEQFF.

This clonotype has a count of ten or more. The gene calls are TRBV7-9 and TRBJ1-4, with 7 nucleotides matching TRBD1. The CDR3 extends over 11 amino acids. V dropped 6 bases and J dropped 12; count of bases not matched to a gene: 4. CDR1 and CDR2 (germline): SEHNR, FQNEAQ (reference sequence). The CDR3 is CASSRQGELFF. CDR3 DNA sequence: TGTGCCAGCAGTAGACAGGGAGAACTGTTTTTT.

This clonotype was found many times. The CDR3 DNA is TGTGCCAGCAGCCGCCTTACAGGGACTGGGGAGACCCAGTACTTC. This translates into CASSRLTGTGETQYF. The chain is built from TRBV14 and TRBJ2-5; D may be TRBD1 or TRBD2 (6 bases each). Germline V gene lookup returns CDR1 SGHDN and CDR2 FVKESK. Trimming cost V 4 bases and J 5 bases, with 17 bases left between them. This CDR3 comprises 15 residues.

Ten or more counts support this clonotype. This chain uses TRBV20-1 with TRBJ2-3; 10 nucleotides line up with TRBD2. CDR3 length: 15 amino acids. The germline V gene encodes CDR1 DFQATT and CDR2 SNEGSKA (reference sequence). Trimming cost V 3 bases and J 2 bases; bases outside gene matches: 5. CDR3 nucleotides: TGCAGTGCTAGCCAGCGGGAGGGGGCCACAGATACGCAGTATTTT. It encodes CSASQREGATDTQYF.

Only a few counts were recorded for this clonotype. The gene calls are TRBV10-3 and TRBJ2-5; 8 nucleotides agree with TRBD1. After removal of 6 bases from V and 6 bases from J, the junction contained 12 bases not matched to a gene. This CDR3 is built from 15 residues. The V gene's germline CDR1 is ENHRY and CDR2 SYGVKD. CDR3 amino acids: CAISTGTGGFQTQYF. CDR3 bases: TGTGCCATCAGCACTGGGACAGGAGGGTTCCAGACCCAGTACTTC.

This clonotype was counted ten times or more. The chain joins TRBV5-1 to TRBJ2-1; 9 bases fit TRBD2. The CDR3 sequence is 16 residues long. V dropped 0 bases and J dropped 3; count of bases not matched to a gene: 4. CDR1 is SGHRS, CDR2 YFSETQ, per germline. The CDR3 sequence is CASSLGFSGGYNEQFF. The DNA of the CDR3 is TGCGCCAGCAGCTTGGGCTTTAGCGGGGGCTACAATGAGCAGTTCTTC.

This clonotype was counted many times. The rearrangement links TRBV20-1 to TRBJ1-1, with a possible D match to TRBD1 (6 bases). Germline-derived CDR1 and CDR2 are DFQATT and SNEGSKA (reference sequence). There are 13 residues in the CDR3. Trimming removed 5 bases at V and 0 bases at J, with 10 bases between. This chain's CDR3 is CSACRDMNTEAFF. The CDR3 DNA reads as TGCAGTGCTTGTCGGGACATGAACACTGAAGCTTTCTTT.

This clonotype was seen many times. The V and J genes are TRBV7-8 and TRBJ1-5, with 12 bases lining up with TRBD1. The CDR3 consists of 16 residues. V trimming: 5 bases; J trimming: 6 bases; junction bases outside the gene matches: 8. Per germline, CDR1 SGHVS and CDR2 FQNEAQ. The CDR3 DNA reads TGTGCCAGCAGCGTAACCGGGACAGGGGGCGTTCAGCCCCAGCATTTT. It yields the protein CASSVTGTGGVQPQHF.

The chain couples TRBV7-2 to TRBJ2-7; D might be TRBD1 (5 bases). CDR3 size: 14 residues. With 5 bases removed from V and 2 bases from J, the gap between germline ends came to 13 bases. The germline V gene encodes CDR1 SGHTA and CDR2 FQGNSA. The CDR3 DNA reads as TGTGCCAGCAGCCGAGATGGGGCCACCTACGAGCAGTACTTC. It translates to CASSRDGATYEQYF.